Only a few counts were recorded for the clone carrying this T cell receptor beta chain. Its specificity is unknown. A sample-barcoded 5' primer and a J-beta primer mix were used in a second PCR of roughly 7 to 12 cycles. Researchers report that a template-switch adaptor with 12 random nucleotides tagged each cDNA molecule. TCRdb re-called the 5' RACE reads with MiXCR, one entry per CDR3 protein. This sample has about 690,000 distinct CDR3 sequences, with 40% to 45% found just once. These data originate in a study of blood T cells in healthy people across ages. General study findings and limits: Strong correlation linked observed beta diversity and percent naive T cells.

The sequence derives from a man older than 75 in good health. The sequencing sample was made of blood.

The CDR3 DNA reads as TGTGCCAGCAGCTTAGGGCGGGTAAACACAGATACGCAGTATTTT. As protein: CASSLGRVNTDTQYF. The chain is built from TRBV7-2 and TRBJ2-3; tentatively, D is TRBD2 (5 bases). Per the germline V gene, CDR1 is SGHTA and CDR2 is FQGNSA. The V gene lost 1 base and the J gene lost 2 bases, with 10 bases spanning the gap. The CDR3 runs to 15 residues. The whole variable domain, remainder taken from reference TRBV7-2 and TRBJ2-3, is GAGVSQSPSNKVTEKGKDVELRCDPISGHTALYWYRQSLGQGLEFLIYFQGNSAPDKSGLPSDRFSAERTGGSVSTLTIQRTQQEDSAVYLCASSLGRVNTDTQYFGPGTRLTVL.